The subject of this entry is one T cell receptor beta chain. This entry belongs to a study of CD8 T cells in Susac syndrome. Random hexamers were used to reverse transcribe the RNA input (about 0.5 to 1 ug). From the immunoSEQ multiplex PCR reads, TCRdb called clonotypes with MiXCR, one entry per CDR3 protein. The data contain under 95,000 distinct CDR3 sequences, 95% of them seen just once; the ten biggest clones take up roughly 0.46%. CDR3 length: 14 residues. Germline V CDR1 and CDR2: SGDLS, YYNGEE. With 0 bases removed from V and 9 bases from J, the gap between germline ends came to 14 bases. The V call is TRBV9, the J call TRBJ2-3, with D unresolved. Material for sequencing was CD8+ T cells from PBMCs. The TCR comes from a human donor with Susac syndrome. The CDR3 loop is CASSVGSGGETQYF. DNA for the CDR3: TGTGCCAGCAGCGTAGGGTCGGGTGGGGAAACGCAGTATTTT.